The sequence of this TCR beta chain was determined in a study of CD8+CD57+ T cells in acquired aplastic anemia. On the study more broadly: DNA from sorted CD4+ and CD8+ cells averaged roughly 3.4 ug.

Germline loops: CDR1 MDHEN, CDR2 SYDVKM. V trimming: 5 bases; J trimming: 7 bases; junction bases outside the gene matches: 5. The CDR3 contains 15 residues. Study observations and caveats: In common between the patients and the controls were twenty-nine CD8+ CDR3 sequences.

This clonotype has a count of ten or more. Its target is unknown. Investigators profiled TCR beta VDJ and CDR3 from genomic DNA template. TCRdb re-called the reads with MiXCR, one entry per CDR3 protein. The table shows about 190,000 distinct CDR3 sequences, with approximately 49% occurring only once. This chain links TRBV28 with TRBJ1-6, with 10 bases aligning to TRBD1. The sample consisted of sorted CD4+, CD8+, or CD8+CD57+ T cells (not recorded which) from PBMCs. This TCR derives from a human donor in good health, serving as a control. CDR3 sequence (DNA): TGTGCCAGCAGTGCGGGACAGGGGAAAAATTCACCCCTCCACTTT. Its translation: CASSAGQGKNSPLHF.